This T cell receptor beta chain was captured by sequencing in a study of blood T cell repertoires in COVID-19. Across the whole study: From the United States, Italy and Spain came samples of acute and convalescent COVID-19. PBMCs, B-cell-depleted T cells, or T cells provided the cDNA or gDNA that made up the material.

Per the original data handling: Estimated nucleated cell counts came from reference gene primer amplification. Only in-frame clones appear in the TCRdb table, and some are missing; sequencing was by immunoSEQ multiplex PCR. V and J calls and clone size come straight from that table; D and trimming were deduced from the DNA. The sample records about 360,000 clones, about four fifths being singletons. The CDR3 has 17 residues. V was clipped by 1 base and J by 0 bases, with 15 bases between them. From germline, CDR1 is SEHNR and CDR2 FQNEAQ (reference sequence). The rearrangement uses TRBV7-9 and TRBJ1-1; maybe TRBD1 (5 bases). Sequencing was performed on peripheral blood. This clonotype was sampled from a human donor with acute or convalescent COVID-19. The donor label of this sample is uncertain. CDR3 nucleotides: TGTGCCAGCAGCTTAGTTGAGACAGCCTTTATGAACACTGAAGCTTTCTTT. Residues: CASSLVETAFMNTEAFF.